The entry that follows covers one TCR beta chain sequence. Its antigen remains unidentified. These data belong to a study of siplizumab effects on memory and regulatory T cells. Regarding the study as a whole: With siplizumab, Treg-derived clones averaged roughly 70% of mappable alloreactive CD4+ clones, versus 25% to 30% in controls. Siplizumab significantly reduced alloreactive sequences traceable to unstimulated CD4+ memory cells. Researchers could not give a naive or memory phenotype to roughly 75-97% of proliferating CD4+ or CD8+ clones. Greater diversity than memory cells seemed evident in naive T cells, which also appeared to be major alloresponse contributors.

The CDR3 loop spans 16 amino acids. V shed 3 bases and J shed 0 bases, with 14 bases lying between them. CDR1 and CDR2 (germline): SNHLY, FYNNEI. Sequenced by immunoSEQ multiplex PCR; TCRdb stores in-frame clones only, minus some. The sample shows over 60,000 clones, under 95% of them seen only once. The rearrangement uses TRBV2 and TRBJ1-1; D gene uncertain. The receptor's source is a human donor in good health. Material for sequencing was CD8+ T cells sorted from blood. CDR3 in DNA: TGTGCCAGCAGTGACCCCCTTCTACATATGAACACTGAAGCTTTCTTT. It is translated as CASSDPLLHMNTEAFF. Full variable domain (remainder filled in from reference TRBV2 and TRBJ1-1): EPEVTQTPSHQVTQMGQEVILRCVPISNHLYFYWYRQILGQKVEFLVSFYNNEISEKSEIFDDQFSVERPDGSNFTLKIRSTKLEDSAMYFCASSDPLLHMNTEAFFGQGTRLTVV.